Listed below are T cell receptor beta chains from one sample, sequenced in a study of blood T cell repertoires in COVID-19. Repertoires were generated with immunoSEQ multiplex PCR, while TCRdb's copy carries only in-frame clones and drops some. The repertoire holds more than 140,000 clones, with around 81% as singletons. Sequenced sample: peripheral blood. Every receptor here comes from a human donor in a cohort sampled during active COVID-19. The CDR3 runs from the conserved cysteine through the conserved F or W. The D gene is left open where the match is weak.

>TRBV18|.
CASSLQGETQYF
>TRBV7-9|TRBD2
CASSFLAGGREQFF
>TRBV5-4|.
CASSLAVLGDTQYF
>TRBV29-1|.
CSVALAEETQYF
>TRBV15|.
CATSRGEWYGYTF
>TRBV20-1|.
CSAIVTLTQYF
>TRBV5-1|TRBD2
CASSFSGDNEQFF
>TRBV27|.
CASSLYIGGELFF
>TRBV9|TRBD1
CASTLTGGADTQYF
>TRBV9|.
CASSVLPTVRGEQFF
>TRBV28|TRBD2
CASGYLWGTSLNNEQFF
>TRBV5-1|TRBD1
CASSPTGASEEKLFF
>TRBV5-5|.
CASSLAAETEAFF
>TRBV5-1|TRBD2
CASSPLLAGEGGELFF
>TRBV13|TRBD1
CASSPRQGAYEQYF
>TRBV6-2/TRBV6-3|TRBD2
CASSSLGTTTYEQYF
>TRBV18|.
CASSPLWGEPSSEAFF
>TRBV19|TRBD2
CASSRGLARGETQYF
>TRBV18|.
CASSQGDNYGYTF
>TRBV10-3|TRBD1
CAIREGDRENTEAFF
>TRBV7-9|.
CASSLAASGSGEKLFF
>TRBV6-1|.
CASSDRGEVGNTIYF
>TRBV28|TRBD1
CASSRPGQGVDFARNTEAFF
>TRBV28|TRBD1
CASSPETGPGTSYEQYF
>TRBV7-6|.
CASSLELAKGFYEQYF
>TRBV5-8|TRBD2
CASSPTSGRVEQYF
>TRBV11-2|TRBD2
CASRSGTSPQSTDTQYF
>TRBV3-1/TRBV3-2|TRBD1
CASSQGWDRGTGGYTF
>TRBV29-1|.
CSARRTVNTEAFF
>TRBV5-1|.
CASSPGSTGELFF
>TRBV7-2|.
CASSLQAYSYEQYF
>TRBV7-6|.
CASSLAQEGTKEGYTF
>TRBV2|.
CASSEQAGDYNEQFF
>TRBV3-1/TRBV3-2|TRBD1
CASSLLTGGAGNTEAFF
>TRBV5-8|.
CASSFLSGAGDTQYF
>TRBV11-3|.
CAREDSYSNQPQHF
>TRBV7-6|.
CASSLGGPNYEQYF
>TRBV3-1/TRBV3-2|TRBD2
CASSRRIAGAWEQYF
>TRBV25-1|.
CASSERRQNHRDTQYF
>TRBV20-1|TRBD2
CSASGTSGSSTYNEQFF
>TRBV19|TRBD1
CASTADRGQEGRLKAFF
>TRBV3-1/TRBV3-2|.
CASSPPRSRADTQYF
>TRBV5-6|.
CASSRSTGRGNQPQHF
>TRBV5-1|TRBD1
CASSRTGGNSAFTDTQYF
>TRBV9|.
CASSVGTNQPQHF
>TRBV28|TRBD2
CASSFAGVKIDTQYF
>TRBV6-5|.
CASSRTGDTEAFF
>TRBV27|TRBD2
CASSFKPPRQRGITDTQYF
>TRBV6-5|.
CASRFLIGADYGYTF
>TRBV27|TRBD1
CASRWTGSAGNTIYF
>TRBV25-1|.
CASSDGFPGNTIYF
>TRBV15|.
CATSRDREASYEQYF
>TRBV5-1|.
CASSPAIGDTGELFF
>TRBV24-1|.
CATSEQAHNEQFF
>TRBV7-3|.
CASSVTSGDEQFF